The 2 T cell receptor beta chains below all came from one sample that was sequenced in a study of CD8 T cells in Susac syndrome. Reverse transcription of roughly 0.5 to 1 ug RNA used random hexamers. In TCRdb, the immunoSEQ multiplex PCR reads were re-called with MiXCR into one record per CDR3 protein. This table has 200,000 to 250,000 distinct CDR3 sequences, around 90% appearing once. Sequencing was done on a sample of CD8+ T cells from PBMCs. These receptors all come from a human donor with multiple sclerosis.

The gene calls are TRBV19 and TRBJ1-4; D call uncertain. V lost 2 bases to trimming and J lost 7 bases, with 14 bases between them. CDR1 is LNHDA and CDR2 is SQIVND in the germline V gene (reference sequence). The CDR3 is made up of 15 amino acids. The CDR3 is CASSIMDLGSEKLFF. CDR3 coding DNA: TGTGCCAGTAGTATAATGGACCTTGGGAGTGAAAAACTGTTTTTT.

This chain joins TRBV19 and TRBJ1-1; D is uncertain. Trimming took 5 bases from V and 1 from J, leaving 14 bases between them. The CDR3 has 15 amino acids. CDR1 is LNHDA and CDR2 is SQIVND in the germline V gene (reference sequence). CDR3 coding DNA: TGTGCCAGTAGTTTCCATGTTTCGGGGAACACTGAAGCTTTCTTT. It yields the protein CASSFHVSGNTEAFF.